These 29 T cell receptor beta chains were sequenced from one sample in a study of blood T cell repertoires in COVID-19. Generated by immunoSEQ multiplex PCR, the TCRdb table keeps only in-frame clones and is missing some. The table lists approximately 61,000 clones, roughly 80% of them singletons. Sequencing was performed on peripheral blood. The receptors were sampled from a man older than 75 with active or convalescent COVID-19.

The V gene is TRBV2, the J gene TRBJ2-2; weak D call: TRBD1 (5 bases). CDR1 is SNHLY and CDR2 is FYNNEI in the germline V gene. This CDR3 region has 13 residues. With 6 bases removed from V and 4 bases from J, the gap between germline ends came to 9 bases. The CDR3 spells CASRGQTTGELFF. Written as DNA, the CDR3 is TGTGCCAGCAGGGGGCAGACCACCGGGGAGCTGTTTTTT.

J is TRBJ2-7 and V is TRBV4-1, with TRBD2 matching 8 bases. Germline CDR1 reads MGHRA; CDR2 reads YSYEKL. CDR3 length equals 17 residues. V gave up 0 bases and J gave up 5 bases; unmatched junction bases: 12. CDR3 sequence (DNA): TGCGCCAGCAGCCAAGATTCGGCTAGCGGGTCTCACCACGAGCAGTACTTC. This gives the protein CASSQDSASGSHHEQYF.

This chain joins TRBV7-3 and TRBJ2-3; weak D call: TRBD1 (6 bases). Deletions cut 5 bases from V and 0 bases from J, with 12 bases between. Germline CDR1 reads SGHTA; CDR2 reads FQGTGA. CDR3 size: 15 residues. The CDR3 nucleotides are TGTGCCAGCAGCGCAACAGGGTTTAGCACAGATACGCAGTATTTT. Protein: CASSATGFSTDTQYF.

The V and J genes are TRBV7-3 and TRBJ2-2; D is uncertain. The V gene lost 5 bases and the J gene lost 0 bases, with 10 bases spanning the gap. This CDR3 spans 15 amino acids. Germline CDR1 is SGHTA and CDR2 is FQGTGA. CDR3 nucleotides: TGTGCCAGCAGCAGAGACAATTCGAACACCGGGGAGCTGTTTTTT. Protein: CASSRDNSNTGELFF.

The V gene is TRBV19, the J gene TRBJ2-7; no reliable D call. The V end lost 6 bases, the J end lost 0 bases, and 12 bases lay between the germline ends. This CDR3 is built from 14 residues. The germline gives CDR1 LNHDA, CDR2 SQIVND (reference sequence). The CDR3, as DNA: TGTGCCAGTAGACCCGTGGCCAGCTCCTACGAGCAGTACTTC. This encodes CASRPVASSYEQYF.

The genes are TRBV6-6 and TRBJ2-7, with 7 bases aligning to TRBD1. V lost 5 bases, J lost 2 bases, and 9 bases stayed unmatched. The CDR3 is made up of 15 amino acids. Germline loops: CDR1 MNHNY, CDR2 SVGAGI (reference sequence). Here the CDR3 reads CASSDPGQWTYEQYF. The DNA for the CDR3 is TGTGCCAGCAGTGATCCGGGACAGTGGACCTACGAGCAGTACTTC.

The genes are TRBV27 and TRBJ2-7; D may be TRBD2 (5 bases). Trimming left V 5 bases short and J 0 bases short, with 11 bases between. Germline CDR1 reads MNHEY; CDR2 reads SMNVEV (reference sequence). This CDR3 region has 14 residues. The CDR3 bases are TGTGCCAGCAGTCTGGACTGGAGCTCCTACGAGCAGTACTTC. This translates into CASSLDWSSYEQYF.

V gene TRBV29-1 combines with J gene TRBJ2-3; D is perhaps TRBD2 (6 bases). Trimming shortened V by 5 bases and J by 4 bases, and 13 bases separated the two germline ends. Germline V gene data show CDR1 as SQVTM and CDR2 as ANQGSEA. The CDR3 sequence is 13 residues long. CDR3 in DNA: TGCAGCGTTCACCGGGGGATTTCAGATACGCAGTATTTT. Translating it yields CSVHRGISDTQYF.

V gene TRBV15 combines with J gene TRBJ2-1; D ambiguous. Trimming took 0 bases from V and 6 from J, leaving 9 bases between them. CDR3 length equals 14 residues. CDR1 is LNHNV, CDR2 YYDKDF, per germline (reference sequence). CDR3 residues: CATSRDQLFNEQFF. The CDR3 nucleotides are TGTGCCACCAGCAGAGATCAACTTTTCAATGAGCAGTTCTTC.

The CDR3 bases are TGTGCCAGCAGCCAAGCGTCAGCGGGGGGCTATGGCTACACCTTC. Its protein is CASSQASAGGYGYTF. The rearrangement joins TRBV3-1 (or the pseudogene TRBV3-2) to TRBJ1-2; D is possibly TRBD1 (5 bases). The germline V gene has CDR1 LGHDT and CDR2 YNNKEL (reference sequence). The CDR3 contains 15 residues. The ends were cut back, 1 base at V and 4 bases at J, with 13 bases in the middle.

V usage is TRBV9 and J usage is TRBJ2-5, with 8 bases matching TRBD1. The CDR3 consists of 15 residues. V lost 0 bases, J lost 5 bases, and 6 bases stayed unmatched. CDR1 is SGDLS and CDR2 is YYNGEE in the germline V gene. CDR3 sequence reads: CASSVAPGGWETQYF. In DNA, the CDR3 is TGTGCCAGCAGCGTAGCTCCAGGGGGCTGGGAGACCCAGTACTTC.

This clone was found a few times. The rearrangement joins TRBV11-3 to TRBJ2-2; maybe TRBD1 (5 bases). In germline, CDR1 is SGHNT, CDR2 YENEEA. V was shortened by 5 bases and J by 2 bases, with 12 bases between the two germline ends. The CDR3 contains 15 residues. The CDR3 loop reads CASSLTGANTGELFF. Written as DNA, the CDR3 is TGTGCCAGCAGCCTTACAGGAGCTAACACCGGGGAGCTGTTTTTT.

The rearrangement links TRBV5-4 to TRBJ2-5; possibly TRBD1 for D (6 bases). CDR3 length: 16 amino acids. Germline values: CDR1 SGHNT, CDR2 YYREEE (reference sequence). Trimming took off 0 bases at V and 5 bases at J, with 17 bases between the two ends. CDR3 coding DNA: TGTGCCAGCAGCTTGGGGGGGCGTTCGTTCTTGGAGACCCAGTACTTC. Protein: CASSLGGRSFLETQYF.

V usage is TRBV28 and J usage is TRBJ2-2; 12 bases match TRBD2. Germline V gene lookup returns CDR1 MDHEN and CDR2 SYDVKM. This CDR3 is 15 amino acids long. J lost 7 bases, V lost 5 bases, and 5 bases had no gene match. DNA of the CDR3: TGTGCCAGCAGTCTAGCGGGAGGGCCTGGCGGGGAGCTGTTTTTT. Protein product: CASSLAGGPGGELFF.

This clone was observed a single time. The chain recombines TRBV5-4 with TRBJ1-5, with 10 bases identical to TRBD1. The germline V gene has CDR1 SGHNT and CDR2 YYREEE (reference sequence). Trimming at V came to 0 bases and at J to 6 bases, leaving 3 bases not matched to a gene. This CDR3 is built from 15 residues. CDR3 nucleotides: TGTGCCAGCAGCTTGGGAGGACAGGGGGGTCAGCCCCAGCATTTT. Translated: CASSLGGQGGQPQHF.

This chain links TRBV23-1 with TRBJ2-1; D unclear. Being an ORF, TRBV23-1 has a function that is uncertain. The CDR3 is 14 residues long. Trimming pared 2 bases from V and 5 bases from J, leaving 10 bases between. Here the CDR3 DNA reads TGCGCCAGCAGTCAAATGAACCAGAACAATGAGCAGTTCTTC. It is translated as CASSQMNQNNEQFF.

The CDR3 DNA reads TGTGCCACCAGTGATTCGTATCAGCCCCAGCATTTT. Translated, it gives CATSDSYQPQHF. This chain links TRBV24-1 with TRBJ1-5; no clear D. The length of the CDR3 is 12 residues. The V end was cut by 2 bases, the J end by 5 bases, with 3 bases between. The germline CDR1 and CDR2 sequences are KGHDR and SFDVKD.

This clone appeared a few times. The chain combines TRBV7-8 with TRBJ1-2; TRBD1 matches 9 bases. The CDR3 is made up of 13 amino acids. V shed 5 bases and J 5 bases; nucleotides not matched to a gene: 3. Germline CDR1 SGHVS, CDR2 FQNEAQ. This CDR3 reads CASSVDRGYGYTF. As DNA, the CDR3 is TGTGCCAGCAGCGTAGACAGGGGGTATGGCTACACCTTC.

This chain uses TRBV4-3 with TRBJ2-1; 10 bases are shared with TRBD2. Germline values: CDR1 LGHNA, CDR2 YSLEER. The CDR3 consists of 15 residues. V shed 4 bases and J 8 bases; nucleotides not matched to a gene: 8. CDR3 sequence reads: CASSPLAGVFDEQFF. The CDR3 coding sequence is TGCGCCAGCAGCCCTCTAGCGGGAGTTTTCGATGAGCAGTTCTTC.

The V call is TRBV2, the J call TRBJ1-1, with 7 bases that match TRBD1. Germline CDR1 and CDR2: SNHLY and FYNNEI. The CDR3 is 13 residues long. The V gene end was trimmed by 0 bases and the J gene end by 11 bases; junction bases not matched to a gene: 6. CDR3 coding DNA: TGTGCCAGCAGTGAAGCGCTACAGGGGCGGGCTTTCTTT. Its translation is CASSEALQGRAFF.

The chain joins TRBV10-3 to TRBJ1-5; no clear D gene. CDR3 length: 13 amino acids. V gave up 6 bases and J gave up 5 bases, with 11 bases separating them. CDR1 and CDR2 from the germline V gene are ENHRY and SYGVKD. In nucleotides, the CDR3 is TGTGCCATCAGGGGCGTGAGGGATCAGCCCCAGCATTTT. It specifies CAIRGVRDQPQHF.

The rearrangement uses TRBV7-9 and TRBJ1-3, with 8 bases aligning to TRBD1. The junction had 10 bases not matched to a gene; V was cut back by 7 bases and J by 2 bases. This CDR3 is 16 amino acids long. Germline V gene lookup returns CDR1 SEHNR and CDR2 FQNEAQ (reference sequence). CDR3 bases: TGTGCCAGCACCAGAGGACAGGGTGGACCTGGAAACACCATATATTTT. Its translation: CASTRGQGGPGNTIYF.

This clone was found once. This rearrangement joins TRBV13 to TRBJ1-1; 7 positions match TRBD1. Germline V gene lookup returns CDR1 PRHDT and CDR2 FYEKMQ (reference sequence). The CDR3 covers 16 residues. J gave up 0 bases and V 2 bases, and 6 bases lay outside the gene matches. CDR3 nucleotide sequence: TGTGCCAGCAGCTTACGTACAGGGGCCTTGAACACTGAAGCTTTCTTT. Translated: CASSLRTGALNTEAFF. The full variable domain, rest sourced from reference TRBV13 and TRBJ1-1, is AAGVIQSPRHLIKEKRETATLKCYPIPRHDTVYWYQQGPGQDPQFLISFYEKMQSDKGSIPDRFSAQQFSDYHSELNMSSLELGDSALYFCASSLRTGALNTEAFFGQGTRLTVV.

This clone showed up just once. The CDR3 nucleotides read TGCGCCACCGGACAGGCTGATGGCTACACCTTC. It yields the protein CATGQADGYTF. The genes are TRBV10-2 and TRBJ1-2; 7 bases align to TRBD1. Germline CDR1 and CDR2: WSHSY and SAAADI. The junction had 5 bases not matched to a gene; V was cut back by 10 bases and J by 6 bases. This CDR3 is 11 amino acids long.

This clone was seen a few times. The rearrangement links TRBV5-5 to TRBJ1-2, with D unresolved. Germline values: CDR1 SGHKS, CDR2 YYEKEE (reference sequence). V dropped 2 bases and J dropped 8 bases, with 25 bases sitting between them. This CDR3 has 17 residues. The CDR3 nucleotides read TGTGCCAGCAGCTTTTCCCTCAGTCCAACAGCCTCGGGAGGCTACACCTTC. It translates to CASSFSLSPTASGGYTF.

This clone is a singleton in its sample. The gene calls are TRBV19 and TRBJ1-2; the match to TRBD1 covers 12 bases. CDR1 is LNHDA, CDR2 SQIVND, per germline (reference sequence). The CDR3 consists of 15 residues. V lost 4 bases, J lost 7 bases, and 7 bases stayed unmatched. As DNA, the CDR3 is TGTGCCAGTAGTACGACCGGGACAGGGGGCTTTGGCTACACCTTC. Its protein is CASSTTGTGGFGYTF. Supplemented by reference TRBV19 and TRBJ1-2, the full variable domain reads DGGITQSPKYLFRKEGQNVTLSCEQNLNHDAMYWYRQDPGQGLRLIYYSQIVNDFQKGDIAEGYSVSREKKESFPLTVTSAQKNPTAFYLCASSTTGTGGFGYTFGSGTRLTVV.

The chain employs TRBV13 and TRBJ2-3; TRBD2 aligns across 10 bases. This CDR3 region has 18 residues. With V trimmed by 3 bases and J by 1 base, 10 bases remained unmatched. Germline V gene sequence: CDR1 PRHDT, CDR2 FYEKMQ (reference sequence). The CDR3 DNA reads as TGTGCCAGCAGCTTGGGCCCAGGGCTAGCGGGGGGCACAGATACGCAGTATTTT. Its protein product is CASSLGPGLAGGTDTQYF.

The chain joins TRBV9 to TRBJ2-7; TRBD2 matches 8 bases. Germline trimming cut 1 base from V and 3 bases from J; bases unmatched to any gene: 6. Germline V gene sequence: CDR1 SGDLS, CDR2 YYNGEE. The CDR3 sequence is 15 residues long. The CDR3 loop is CASSVRAGAYYEQYF. The DNA for the CDR3 is TGTGCCAGCAGCGTAAGAGCGGGAGCTTACTACGAGCAGTACTTC. Complete variable domain (other parts from reference TRBV9 and TRBJ2-7): DSGVTQTPKHLITATGQRVTLRCSPRSGDLSVYWYQQSLDQGLQFLIQYYNGEERAKGNILERFSAQQFPDLHSELNLSSLELGDSALYFCASSVRAGAYYEQYFGPGTRLTVT.

The chain joins TRBV6-2 or TRBV6-3 to TRBJ2-3; 7 bases match TRBD1. The CDR3 length is 15 residues. Losses at the gene ends were 2 bases for V and 6 bases for J; bases not matched to a gene: 8. Germline CDR1 and CDR2: MNHEY and SVGEGT. The CDR3 DNA reads as TGTGCCAGCAGTTACCCGGGACAGAAACGGGATACGCAGTATTTT. Protein: CASSYPGQKRDTQYF.